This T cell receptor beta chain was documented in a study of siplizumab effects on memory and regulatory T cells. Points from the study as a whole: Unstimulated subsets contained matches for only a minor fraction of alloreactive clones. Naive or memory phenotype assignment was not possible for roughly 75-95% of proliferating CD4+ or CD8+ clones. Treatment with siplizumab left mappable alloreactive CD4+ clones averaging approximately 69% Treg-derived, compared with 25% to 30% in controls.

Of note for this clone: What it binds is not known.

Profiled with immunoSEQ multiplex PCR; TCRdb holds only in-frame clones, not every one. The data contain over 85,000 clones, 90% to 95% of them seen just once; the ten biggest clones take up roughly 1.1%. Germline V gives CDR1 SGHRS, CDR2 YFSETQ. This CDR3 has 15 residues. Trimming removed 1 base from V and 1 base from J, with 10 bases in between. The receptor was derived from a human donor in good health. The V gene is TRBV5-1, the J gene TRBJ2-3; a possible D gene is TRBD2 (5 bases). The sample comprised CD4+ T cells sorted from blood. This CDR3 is CASSLKAGGTDTQYF. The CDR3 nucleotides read TGCGCCAGCAGCTTGAAGGCGGGTGGCACAGATACGCAGTATTTT.